This T cell receptor (beta chain) was sequenced during a study of T cell repertoires in cytomegalovirus infection. Trimming took 0 bases from V and 8 from J, leaving 14 bases between them. The germline V gene has CDR1 SGDLS and CDR2 YYNGEE. The CDR3 has 15 residues. One entry per CDR3 protein results from TCRdb running MiXCR on the reads. Counted here are about 770,000 distinct CDR3 sequences, approximately 32% occurring once; the ten biggest clones make up 10% to 15%. To note about this clonotype: Its cognate antigen is unknown.

The rearrangement joins TRBV9 to TRBJ1-4; D uncertain. The receptor's source is a human donor in good health (CMV status not recorded). Some clones in this sample may be carry-over from other donors' samples. The specimen comprised cultured CD8+ T cells from PBMCs, sampled from culture after CMV antigen stimulation. The CDR3 sequence: CASSVVPGEVEKLFF. The CDR3 DNA follows: TGTGCCAGCAGCGTAGTGCCCGGAGAGGTAGAAAAACTGTTTTTT.